This T cell receptor beta chain was sequenced in a study of OX40 agonist ivuxolimab in advanced cancers. Germline lookup yields CDR1 SGHDN and CDR2 FVKESK. Trimming stripped 1 base from V and 9 bases from J, with 10 bases between. The CDR3 extends over 13 amino acids. Profiling relied on immunoSEQ multiplex PCR, and the TCRdb table lists in-frame clones only, not all of them. The sample holds 60,000 to 80,000 clones; around 80% are singletons and the top ten take around 5%. The V and J genes are TRBV14 and TRBJ2-1, with D unclear. This receptor was obtained from an adult with an advanced solid tumor such as melanoma, head and neck, liver or kidney cancer. The sequenced sample was CD4+ or CD8+ T cells sorted from blood, obtained in a trial of the OX40 agonist ivuxolimab. The DNA of the CDR3 is TGTGCCAGCAGCCAAGGGAAGTTATTTGAGCAGTTCTTC. Translating it yields CASSQGKLFEQFF. Filled out from reference TRBV14 and TRBJ2-1, the complete variable domain reads EAGVTQFPSHSVIEKGQTVTLRCDPISGHDNLYWYRRVMGKEIKFLLHFVKESKQDESGMPNNRFLAERTGGTYSTLKVQPAELEDSGVYFCASSQGKLFEQFFGPGTRLTVL.